The text below deals with one TCR beta chain. Antigen specificity is unknown. The data originate from a study of regulatory T cells in long-lasting Graves disease. The V gene's germline CDR1 is SGHRS and CDR2 YFSETQ. V was shortened by 0 bases and J by 3 bases, with 9 bases between the two germline ends. The CDR3 runs 15 residues. The authors built TCR beta libraries using iRepertoire HTBI primers and Arm-PCR of CDR3 regions. MiXCR, run by TCRdb on the multiplex PCR reads, gives a single entry per CDR3 protein. This table holds more than 300,000 distinct CDR3 sequences, about 20% found once. Broader study findings: Among samples with persistent disease, TRBV28, TRBJ1-2 and TRBJ2-5 were favored. Persistent patients shared more public clonotypes (approximately 2,500) than new patients (roughly 1,000). Persistent-disease Graves' patients showed less TCR diversity than new cases.

Time point noted: persistent/refractory GD, antithyroid drugs over 5 years with positive TRAb. Construction of the TCR library relied on RNA isolated from PBMCs. Peripheral blood, roughly 8.1 milliliters of it, was drawn into EDTA tubes. The rearrangement joins TRBV5-1 to TRBJ1-4, with D unresolved. This material consisted of peripheral blood mononuclear cells (PBMCs), taken when the disease was refractory, from a patient treated with antithyroid drugs. This receptor was obtained from a female donor with Graves disease. As DNA, the CDR3 is TGCGCCAGCAGCTTGGGGCAGACGGCTAATGAAAAACTGTTTTTT. Translation: CASSLGQTANEKLFF.